The source of this T cell receptor beta chain is a study of regulatory T cells in long-lasting Graves disease. Study-wide results and caveats: Lower TCR diversity characterized persistent Graves' patients relative to newly diagnosed patients. Possibly, accuracy suffered from the small sample size. TRBV28, TRBJ1-2 and TRBJ2-5 emerged as the favored segments in persistent disease.

Germline CDR1 reads SQVTM; CDR2 reads ANQGSEA. Trimming removed 4 bases at V and 6 bases at J, with 9 bases between. The CDR3 sequence is 12 residues long. On this clonotype: Its specificity is unknown.

Time point specified: persistent/refractory GD, antithyroid drugs over 5 years with positive TRAb. RNA from PBMCs was the source of the TCR library. Collection of peripheral blood (about 10 milliliters) was done using EDTA tubes. With iRepertoire HTBI primers and Arm-PCR of CDR3 regions, TCR beta libraries were built. TCRdb called the multiplex PCR reads again in MiXCR, with one record for every CDR3 protein. The sample comprises about 660,000 distinct CDR3 sequences, 25% to 30% of which are singletons, and roughly 40% rests with the top ten. This specimen was peripheral blood mononuclear cells (PBMCs), taken when the disease was refractory, from a patient treated with antithyroid drugs. The sequence was obtained from a female donor with Graves disease. The J gene is TRBJ2-2, the V gene TRBV29-1; TRBD1 might be the D (6 bases). As DNA, the CDR3 is TGCAGCGTTGTACAGGGACCCGGGGAGCTGTTTTTT. This sequence encodes CSVVQGPGELFF.